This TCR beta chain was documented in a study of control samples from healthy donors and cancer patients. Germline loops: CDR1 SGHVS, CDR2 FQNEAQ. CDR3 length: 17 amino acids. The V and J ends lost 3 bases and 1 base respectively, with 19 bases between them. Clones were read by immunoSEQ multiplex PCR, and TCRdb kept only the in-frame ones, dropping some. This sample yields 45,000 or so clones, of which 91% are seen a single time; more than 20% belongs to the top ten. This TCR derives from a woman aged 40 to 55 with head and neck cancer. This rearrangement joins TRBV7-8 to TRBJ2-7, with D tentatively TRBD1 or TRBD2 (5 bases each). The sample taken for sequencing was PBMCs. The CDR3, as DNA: TGTGCCAGCAGCTTGCCCTCCGGGACCTCCTCTTCCTACGAGCAGTACTTC. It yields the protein CASSLPSGTSSSYEQYF.